This T cell receptor beta chain was retrieved from a study of CD8 T cells in Susac syndrome. Points on this clonotype: Its antigen is undetermined.

RNA amounts of roughly 0.5 to 1 ug underwent reverse transcription with random hexamers. Amplification of TCR beta CDR3 across 54 Vbeta and 13 Jbeta was performed with immunoSEQ multiplex PCR. TCRdb redid the calling of the immunoSEQ multiplex PCR reads with MiXCR, one entry per CDR3 protein. The data hold just over 80,000 distinct CDR3 sequences, with 94% observed a single time. General study points: The study admitted that it had a relatively small number of individuals in its TCR sequencing and HLA analysis.

The T cells that were sequenced for TCR beta were CD8+ and CD4+ cells from blood. Healthy donors constituted the controls, which were matched for age and sex. The receptor was derived from a human donor in good health. Sequenced material: CD8+ T cells from PBMCs.

CDR3 residues: CASGRQGFYEQYV. The CDR3 nucleotides are TGTGCCAGCGGACGACAGGGGTTCTACGAGCAGTACGTC. The chain combines TRBV28 with TRBJ2-7; TRBD1 matches 8 bases. Germline trimming cut 8 bases from V and 3 bases from J; bases unmatched to any gene: 6. The CDR3 sequence is 13 residues long. Germline values: CDR1 MDHEN, CDR2 SYDVKM.